The 6 T cell receptor beta chains below were found in one sample sequenced in a study of early T cells in non-severe SARS-CoV-2 infection. MiXCR, applied by TCRdb to the 5' RACE reads, yields one record per CDR3 protein. The repertoire consists of tens of thousands of distinct CDR3 sequences, with about 14% occurring once and the leading ten covering roughly 3.8%. The sequences come from whole blood, collected at baseline. The origin of the receptors is an adult who was a healthcare worker with PCR-confirmed SARS-CoV-2 infection or an uninfected control (not recorded which).

This clonotype has just a few counts. The chain carries TRBV20-1 and TRBJ2-1, with TRBD2 matching over 9 bases. Germline V gives CDR1 DFQATT, CDR2 SNEGSKA (reference sequence). J was trimmed by 4 bases and V by 5 bases; bases with no gene match: 21. The CDR3 has 19 amino acids. The CDR3 nucleotides read TGCAGTGCTGGGGGCGGGCTAGCGGGGCCCGGAGTGGGATACAATGAGCAGTTCTTC. Translation gives CSAGGGLAGPGVGYNEQFF.

This clonotype was picked up a small number of times. The rearrangement uses TRBV18 and TRBJ2-2; D tentatively fits TRBD1 or TRBD2 (5 bases each). This CDR3 contains 12 residues. Germline V gives CDR1 KGHSH, CDR2 LQKENI. The germline V and J ends were trimmed by 3 bases and 6 bases, with 5 bases remaining between them. This CDR3 is CASSPGPGELFF. The CDR3 DNA follows: TGTGCCAGCTCACCGGGACCCGGGGAGCTGTTTTTT.

The table lists this clonotype with a few counts. This chain connects TRBV3-1 to TRBJ2-7; perhaps TRBD2 as D (6 bases). Between the trimmed V and J ends, which lost 4 bases and 7 bases, there was a span of 17 bases. CDR1 is LGHDT and CDR2 is YNNKEL in the germline V gene (reference sequence). The CDR3 covers 14 residues. The CDR3 is CASSRLASTGEQYF. CDR3 nucleotides: TGTGCCAGCAGCCGCCTAGCGTCGACGGGGGAGCAGTACTTC.

This clonotype was detected ten times or more. The V gene is TRBV2, the J gene TRBJ1-2; D may be TRBD1 (5 bases). Trimming took off 8 bases at V and 3 bases at J, with 19 bases between the two ends. The CDR3 is 15 amino acids. The germline CDR1 and CDR2 sequences are SNHLY and FYNNEI. Here the CDR3 reads CASESRGTVYYGYTF. The CDR3 bases are TGTGCCAGCGAGAGTAGGGGAACTGTCTACTATGGCTACACCTTC.

Many counts were recorded for this clonotype. This rearrangement joins TRBV28 to TRBJ1-1; D not certain. Germline CDR1 reads MDHEN; CDR2 reads SYDVKM. The CDR3 is 12 amino acids. V lost 8 bases, J lost 0 bases, and 7 bases lay in between. The chain's CDR3 is CASSQLNTEAFF. In DNA form, the CDR3 reads TGTGCCAGCTCCCAGTTGAACACTGAAGCTTTCTTT.

The chain has TRBV7-2 and TRBJ1-1; D not resolved. Trimming removed 5 bases from V and 4 bases from J, with 14 bases in between. This CDR3 region has 14 residues. The germline CDR1 and CDR2 sequences are SGHTA and FQGNSA. The CDR3 region is CASSPAGLGTEAFF. CDR3 DNA: TGTGCCAGCAGCCCGGCTGGCCTCGGCACTGAAGCTTTCTTT.